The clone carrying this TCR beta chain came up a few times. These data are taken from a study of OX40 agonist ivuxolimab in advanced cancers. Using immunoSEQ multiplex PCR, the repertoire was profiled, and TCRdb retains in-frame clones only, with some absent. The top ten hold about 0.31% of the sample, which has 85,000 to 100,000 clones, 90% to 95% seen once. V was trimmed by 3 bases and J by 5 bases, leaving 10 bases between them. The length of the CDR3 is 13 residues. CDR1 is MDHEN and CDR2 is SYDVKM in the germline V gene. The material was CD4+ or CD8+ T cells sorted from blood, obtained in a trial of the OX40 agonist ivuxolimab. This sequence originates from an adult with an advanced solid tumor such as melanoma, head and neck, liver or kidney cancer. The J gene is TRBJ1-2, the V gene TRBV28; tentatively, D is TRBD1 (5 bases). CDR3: CASSFIRVYGYTF. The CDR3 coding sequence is TGTGCCAGCAGTTTTATCAGGGTTTATGGCTACACCTTC.